This T cell receptor beta chain is drawn from a study of T-cell reconstitution after alpha-beta-depleted transplantation in children. The V gene's germline CDR1 is MNHEY and CDR2 SMNVEV (reference sequence). The CDR3 has 13 amino acids. Trimming took 2 bases from V and 4 from J, leaving 7 bases between them. Researchers prepared the TCRbeta library using unique molecular identifiers, the study reports. TCRdb recomputed calls from the PCR reads with MiXCR, one row per CDR3 protein. The sample yields around 530,000 distinct CDR3 sequences, approximately 32% seen once. The TCR was taken from a human donor who donated a stem cell graft to a child with aplastic anemia. The starting material was PBMCs from the stem cell graft donor, obtained from the stem cell graft. This rearrangement joins TRBV27 to TRBJ2-3, with D unresolved. In nucleotides, the CDR3 is TGTGCCAGCAGTTTAACTCCTGCAGATACGCAGTATTTT. Translated: CASSLTPADTQYF.